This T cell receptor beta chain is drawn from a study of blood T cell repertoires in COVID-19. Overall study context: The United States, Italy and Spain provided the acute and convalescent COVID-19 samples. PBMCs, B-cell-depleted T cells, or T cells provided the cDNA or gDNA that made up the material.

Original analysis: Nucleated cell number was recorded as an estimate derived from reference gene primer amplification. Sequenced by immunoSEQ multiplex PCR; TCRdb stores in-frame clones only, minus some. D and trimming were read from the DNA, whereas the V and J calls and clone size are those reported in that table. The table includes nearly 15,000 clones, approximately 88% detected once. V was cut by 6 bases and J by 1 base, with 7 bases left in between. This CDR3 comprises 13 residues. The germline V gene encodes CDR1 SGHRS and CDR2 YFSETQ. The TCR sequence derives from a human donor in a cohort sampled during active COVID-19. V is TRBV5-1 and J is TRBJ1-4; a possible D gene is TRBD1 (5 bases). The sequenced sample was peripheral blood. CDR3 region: CASNDRTNEKLFF. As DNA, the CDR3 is TGCGCCAGCAACGACAGAACTAATGAAAAACTGTTTTTT.